This T cell receptor (beta chain) was sequenced in a study of beta chain features in type 1 diabetes. The V gene lost 5 bases and the J gene lost 0 bases, with 1 base spanning the gap. Germline V gene data show CDR1 as DFQATT and CDR2 as SNEGSKA (reference sequence). This CDR3 is 10 amino acids long. Since all of the isolated RNA was reverse transcribed, expressed TCRB transcripts were what got sequenced. An average roughly 3.6 million reads came from naive, central memory and regulatory T cell samples. Only in-frame clones appear in the TCRdb table, and some are missing; sequencing was by immunoSEQ multiplex PCR. In the table there are nearly 700,000 clones, 13% of which are singletons. As regards this clone: Its antigen remains unknown.

A single heparinised blood sample, averaging about 120 mL, was obtained per donor. Using CD45RO/CCR7/CD25/CD127/CD95/CD27, CD4+ naive, central memory, regulatory and stem cell-like memory cells were sorted. Study-wide results and limits: Patients with type 1 diabetes showed fewer VDJ junction insertions and more deletions. Type 1 diabetes patients had moderately but significantly shorter TCRB CDR3s in all four CD4+ subsets.

This chain connects TRBV20-1 to TRBJ2-5, with no clear D. The sequencing input was naive CD4+ T cells from blood. This receptor was taken from a man aged 18 to 29 with type 1 diabetes. The CDR3 spells CSADQETQYF. In DNA, the CDR3 is TGCAGTGCTGACCAAGAGACCCAGTACTTC.